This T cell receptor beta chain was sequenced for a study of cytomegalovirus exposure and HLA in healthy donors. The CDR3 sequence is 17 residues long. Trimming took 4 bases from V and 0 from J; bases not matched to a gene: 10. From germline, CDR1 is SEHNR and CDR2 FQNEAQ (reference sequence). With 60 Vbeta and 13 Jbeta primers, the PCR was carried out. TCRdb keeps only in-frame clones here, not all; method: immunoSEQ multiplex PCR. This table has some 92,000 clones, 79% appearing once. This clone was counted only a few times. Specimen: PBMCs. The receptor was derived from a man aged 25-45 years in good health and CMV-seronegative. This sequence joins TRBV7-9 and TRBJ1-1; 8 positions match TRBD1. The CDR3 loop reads CASSSQKGQELNTEAFF. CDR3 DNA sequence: TGTGCCAGCAGCTCCCAGAAGGGACAGGAGTTGAACACTGAAGCTTTCTTT.